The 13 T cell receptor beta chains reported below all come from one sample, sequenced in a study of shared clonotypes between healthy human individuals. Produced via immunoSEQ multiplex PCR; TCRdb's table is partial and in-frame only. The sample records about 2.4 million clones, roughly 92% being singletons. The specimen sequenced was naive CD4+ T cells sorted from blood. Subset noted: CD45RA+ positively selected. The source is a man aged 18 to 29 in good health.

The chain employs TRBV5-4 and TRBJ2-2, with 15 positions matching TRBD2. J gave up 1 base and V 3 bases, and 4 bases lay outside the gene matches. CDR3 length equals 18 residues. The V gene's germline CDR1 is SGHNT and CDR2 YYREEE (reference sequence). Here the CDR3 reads CASSWGLAGGRNTGELFF. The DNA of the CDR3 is TGTGCCAGCAGCTGGGGACTAGCGGGAGGAAGGAACACCGGGGAGCTGTTTTTT.

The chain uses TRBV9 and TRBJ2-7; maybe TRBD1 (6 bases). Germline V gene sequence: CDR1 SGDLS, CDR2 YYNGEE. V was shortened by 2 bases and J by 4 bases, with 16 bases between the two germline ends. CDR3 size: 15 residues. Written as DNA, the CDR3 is TGTGCCAGCAGCGTTCATGCGACAGGATCGTACGAGCAGTACTTC. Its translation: CASSVHATGSYEQYF.

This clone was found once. The CDR3 DNA reads TGTGCCAGCAGCTTCAATACCGGGGTTGTAAATGGCTACACCTTC. Amino acids: CASSFNTGVVNGYTF. The V gene is TRBV11-2, the J gene TRBJ1-2; D remains unclear. Trimming took 3 bases from V and 6 from J, leaving 17 bases between them. The CDR3 totals 15 residues. Germline V lookup: CDR1 SGHAT, CDR2 FQNNGV.

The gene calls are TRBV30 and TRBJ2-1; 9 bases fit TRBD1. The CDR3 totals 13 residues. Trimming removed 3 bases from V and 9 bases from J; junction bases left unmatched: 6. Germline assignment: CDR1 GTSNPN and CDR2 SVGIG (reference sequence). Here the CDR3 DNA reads TGTGCCTGGAGGGGACAGGGAGTTAGTGAGCAGTTCTTC. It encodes CAWRGQGVSEQFF.

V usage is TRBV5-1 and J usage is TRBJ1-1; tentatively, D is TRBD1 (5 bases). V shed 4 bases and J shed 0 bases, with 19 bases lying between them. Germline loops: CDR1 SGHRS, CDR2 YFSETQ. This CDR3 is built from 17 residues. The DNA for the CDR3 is TGCGCCAGCAGCGTTGGTGGGGGGAGAATAATGAACACTGAAGCTTTCTTT. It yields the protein CASSVGGGRIMNTEAFF.

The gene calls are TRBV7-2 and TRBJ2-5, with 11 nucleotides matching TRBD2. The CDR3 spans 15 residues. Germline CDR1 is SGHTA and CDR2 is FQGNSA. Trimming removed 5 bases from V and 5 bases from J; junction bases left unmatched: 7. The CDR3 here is CASSLSGGAEETQYF. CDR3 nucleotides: TGTGCCAGCAGCCTTAGCGGGGGGGCAGAGGAGACCCAGTACTTC.

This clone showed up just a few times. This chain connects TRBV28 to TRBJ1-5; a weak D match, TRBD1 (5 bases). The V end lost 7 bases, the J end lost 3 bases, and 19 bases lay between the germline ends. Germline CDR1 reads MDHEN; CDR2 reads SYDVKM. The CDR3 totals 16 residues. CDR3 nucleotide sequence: TGTGCCAGCACCCCCCTCGGGCAGGGCCCCAATCAGCCCCAGCATTTT. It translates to CASTPLGQGPNQPQHF.

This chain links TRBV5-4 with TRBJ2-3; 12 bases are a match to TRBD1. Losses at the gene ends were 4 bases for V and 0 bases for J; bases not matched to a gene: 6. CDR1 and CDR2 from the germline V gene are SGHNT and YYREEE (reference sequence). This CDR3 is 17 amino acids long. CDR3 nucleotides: TGTGCCAGCAGCGTGGGACAGGGGGCCTCTAGCACAGATACGCAGTATTTT. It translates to CASSVGQGASSTDTQYF.

CDR3 residues: CAIPGYTF. The CDR3 DNA sequence: TGTGCCATCCCGGGCTACACCTTC. The gene calls are TRBV10-3 and TRBJ1-2; D is ambiguous. The CDR3 spans 8 residues. Germline V gene data show CDR1 as ENHRY and CDR2 as SYGVKD. Trimming took 8 bases from V and 8 from J, leaving 3 bases between them.

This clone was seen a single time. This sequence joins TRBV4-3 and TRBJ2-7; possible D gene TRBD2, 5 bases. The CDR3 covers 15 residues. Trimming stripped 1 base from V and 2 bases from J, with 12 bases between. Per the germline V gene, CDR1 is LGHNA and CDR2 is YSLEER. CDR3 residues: CASSQGPSTTYEQYF. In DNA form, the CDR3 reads TGCGCCAGCAGCCAAGGCCCTAGCACCACCTACGAGCAGTACTTC.

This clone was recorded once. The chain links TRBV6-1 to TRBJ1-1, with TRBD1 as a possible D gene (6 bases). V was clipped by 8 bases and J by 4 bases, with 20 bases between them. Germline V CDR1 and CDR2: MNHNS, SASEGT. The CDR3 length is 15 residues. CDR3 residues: CASGAGTTLGTEAFF. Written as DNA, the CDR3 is TGTGCCAGCGGGGCAGGGACAACGTTGGGCACTGAAGCTTTCTTT.

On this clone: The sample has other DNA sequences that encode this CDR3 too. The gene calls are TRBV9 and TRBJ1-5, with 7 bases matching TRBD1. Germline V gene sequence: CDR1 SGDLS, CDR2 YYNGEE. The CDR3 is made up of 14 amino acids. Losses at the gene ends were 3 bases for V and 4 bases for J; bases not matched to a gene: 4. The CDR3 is CASSAGTENQPQHF. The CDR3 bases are TGTGCCAGCAGCGCGGGGACAGAGAATCAGCCCCAGCATTTT.

The CDR3 DNA is TGTGCCAGCAGCTTAGGCGGGACAGGGTACAGGGATGAGCAGTTCTTC. As protein: CASSLGGTGYRDEQFF. The genes are TRBV7-2 and TRBJ2-1; 9 bases align to TRBD1. The CDR3 runs to 16 residues. CDR1 is SGHTA and CDR2 is FQGNSA in the germline V gene. The V segment lost 1 base and the J segment 8 bases; nucleotides outside the gene matches: 9.